Below, one T cell receptor beta chain is given with its context. Its antigen is currently not known. Base qualities were left out, and no much larger clone turns up one base away. The data were taken from a study of PD-L1 blockade in urothelial cancer (dated by TCRdb to about 2017). Background for the entire study: Every patient began therapy in about 2014 and was given atezolizumab 1,200 mg intravenously every 3 weeks. About nine tenths of the roughly 29 patients were males with bladder-origin urothelial cancer, and about 65% of the 29 reported a prior smoking history. An ECOG performance status of 0 or 1 was recorded for the patients, and 0 to 3 prior chemotherapy regimens had been received by the patients. Blood samples were analyzed at 3 weeks after treatment start (second dose) and at 6 weeks after treatment start. Blood samples yielded a median of around 150,000 T cells and tens of thousands of unique TCRs, with median clonality 0.080. An exploratory multi-omic analysis was conducted of the somatic, immune and clinical correlates of response to PD-L1 blockade with atezolizumab in urothelial cancer. TCR sequencing covered pretreatment tumor samples and matched, serially collected peripheral blood taken before and after atezolizumab treatment. Durable clinical benefit was defined as progression-free survival longer than 6 months, and TCR features were also tested against progression-free and overall survival. In the same patients, pretreatment tumors underwent whole exome sequencing and RNA sequencing in addition to TCR sequencing. Durable clinical benefit was achieved by nine patients and was not achieved by 20 patients. Pretreatment blood TCR-seq was available for about 30 patients, at least one posttreatment blood collection was obtained for about 24 patients, and tumor TCR-seq was available for about 24 patients.

Overall study results and their limits: At 3 weeks after the start of treatment, tumor-associated TCR clones in peripheral blood had expanded more in patients with durable benefit (n of about 20, p = 0.022). Because the sample size was small (n ≈ 30) and many of the analyses were exploratory, the results are meant to be hypothesis-generating. Improved progression-free and overall survival was found to be associated with pretreatment peripheral blood TCR clonality below the median.

To estimate absolute template abundance from read counts, synthetic TCR analog templates were spiked into each PCR. Using the immunoSEQ assay, TCRbeta CDR3 regions were amplified from genomic DNA with bias-controlled V and J gene primers. Sequencing of rearranged TCRbeta segments was performed at approximately 20X coverage. Per the source publication's procedure: Clustering was used to correct sequencing errors, and CDR3s were annotated against IMGT to assign V, D and J genes. Only productive TCRbeta rearrangements were used in downstream analyses, excluding out-of-frame or stop-codon sequences. Clonality was computed as one minus Shannon entropy normalized by the log of the number of unique productive sequences. Clones differing between time points or between blood and tumor were identified using Fisher's exact test with Benjamini-Hochberg correction, with an adjusted p below 0.01 applied as the threshold. TCRdb obtained this table from immuneACCESS and retained in-frame rearrangements with V and J assigned. These tables miss some clones; where compared with another copy, unresolved V genes account for less than half of the shortfall, and the remainder is unexplained. Clone size and the V and J calls come from that table; the DNA yielded D and trimming. The sample table lists about 36,000 clones, more than 80% of them with a count of one. Approximately 10% of the sample is held by the ten biggest clonotypes.

What this sample's time point label stands for: peripheral blood 6 weeks after treatment start. A total of some 30 patients with locally advanced or metastatic urothelial carcinoma, treated at Memorial Sloan Kettering on a trial protocol, made up the cohort. Peripheral blood mononuclear cells were collected pretreatment and during treatment, at between 1 and 8 total time points per patient. The Qiagen DNeasy Blood extraction kit was used to purify genomic DNA from total PBMCs and tumor samples. PBMCs were collected pretreatment and during treatment, and were isolated and stored as previously described. The sample here was PBMCs, taken around atezolizumab (anti-PD-L1) treatment. The source of this sequence is a man in his forties with urothelial cancer.

The CDR3 amino acid sequence is: CASSYSGTSNSEQFF. The bases are TGTGCCAGCAGTTACTCCGGGACTAGCAATAGTGAGCAGTTCTTC. The chain joins TRBV6-6 to TRBJ2-1; 9 central bases correspond to TRBD2. For this chain, trimming is 0 bases at the V end and 9 bases at the J end, and the number of junction bases without a gene match is 6. Spanning cysteine to phenylalanine, the CDR3 consists of 15 amino acids. Only CDR3 DNA is held: 45 bases, read in frame from base 1. Sequences MNHNY (CDR1) and SVGAGI (CDR2) are obtained from the germline V gene (reference sequence).